This T cell receptor beta chain originates from a study of response to subunit inactivated influenza vaccine. Study-level findings and limits: Researchers suggested that each seasonal influenza vaccination recruits few new T cells.

Using its own MiXCR run on the RT-PCR reads, TCRdb lists one record per CDR3 protein. The table lists more than 700,000 distinct CDR3 sequences, around 20% of them singletons. Comments on this clonotype: Antigen unknown.

This specimen was PBMCs from blood, taken approximately 5 days after vaccination. The source of this sequence is a man between 45 and 60 years old who received an inactivated influenza vaccine.

The CDR3 spells CASSALRVQYYNEQFF. CDR3 bases: TGCGCCAGCAGCGCTCTCCGGGTACAGTATTACAATGAGCAGTTCTTC. The chain carries TRBV4-3 and TRBJ2-1; D is unclear. Germline-derived CDR1 and CDR2 are LGHNA and YSLEER. V lost 5 bases and J lost 4, with 18 bases in between. The CDR3 runs to 16 residues.